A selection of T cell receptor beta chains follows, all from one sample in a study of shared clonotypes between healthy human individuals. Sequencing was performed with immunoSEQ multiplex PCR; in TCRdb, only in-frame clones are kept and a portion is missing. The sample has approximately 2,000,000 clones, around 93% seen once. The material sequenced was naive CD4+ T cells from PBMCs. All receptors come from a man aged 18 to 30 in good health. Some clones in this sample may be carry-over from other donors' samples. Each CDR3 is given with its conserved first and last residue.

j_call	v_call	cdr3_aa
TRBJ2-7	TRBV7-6	CASSQFPSSAYQTYEQYF
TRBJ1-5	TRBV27	CASSPLPGLRRGNQPQHF
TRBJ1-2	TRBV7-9	CASSLDRGTYGYTF
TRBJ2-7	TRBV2	CASSLGGAASYEQYF
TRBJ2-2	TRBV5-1	CASSLVAGEAGELFF
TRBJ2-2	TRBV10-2	CASRGGQGPTGELFF
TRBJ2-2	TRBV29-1	CSVAGRLNTGELFF
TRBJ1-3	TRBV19	CASSLERGLTGNTIYF
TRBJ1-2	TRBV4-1	CATARGFNYGYTF
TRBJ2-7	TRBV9	CASSVPTAYEQYF
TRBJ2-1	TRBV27	CASNPGGPSFYNEQFF
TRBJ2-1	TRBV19	CASSAGVVDNEQFF
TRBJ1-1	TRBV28	CASSSTALEAFF
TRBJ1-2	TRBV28	CASSVRGIIIGYTF
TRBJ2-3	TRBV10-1	CASRAGGPTDTQYF
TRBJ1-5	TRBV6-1	CASSWTGFDQPQHF
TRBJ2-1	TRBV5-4	CASSFDPSSYNEQFF
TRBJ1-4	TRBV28	CASSFRQGTNEKLFF
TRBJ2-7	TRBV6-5	CASSRTPSSYEQYF
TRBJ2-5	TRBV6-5	CASSYSGDGETQYF
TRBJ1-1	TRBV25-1	CASTTGGTEAFF
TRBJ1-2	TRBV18	CASSPPTGVGYTF
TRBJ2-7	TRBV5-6	CASSQGGGGLYEQYF
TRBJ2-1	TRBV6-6	CASNNRDRDLNEQFF
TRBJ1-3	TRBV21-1	CASSKGARARNTIYF
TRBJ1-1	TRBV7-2	CASSLGIGATEAFF
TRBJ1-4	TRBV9	CASSVLAGAGEKLFF
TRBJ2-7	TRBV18	CASSYTYRDSYEQYF
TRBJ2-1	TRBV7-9	CASSLDIPGHMFF
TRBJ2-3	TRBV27	CASSFLGGGISTDTQYF
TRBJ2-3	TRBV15	CATSRGLVNTDTQYF
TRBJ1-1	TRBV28	CASSFFPVGGVNTEAFF
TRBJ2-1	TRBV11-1	CASSLGRRSYNEQFF
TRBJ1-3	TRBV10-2	CASSRPELSGNTIYF
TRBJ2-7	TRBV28	CASRPPAGREQYF
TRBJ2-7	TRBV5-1	CASSLSVGGTYEQYF
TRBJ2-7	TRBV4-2	CASSQADRPNSYEQYF
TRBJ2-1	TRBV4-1	CASSQVYEQFF
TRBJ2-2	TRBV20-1	CSARNRGELFF
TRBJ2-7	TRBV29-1	CSVAGQGFHEQYF
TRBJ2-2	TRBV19	CASSISGGTGELFF
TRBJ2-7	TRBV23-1	CASSQSQPNSTSYEQYF
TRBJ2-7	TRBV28	CASSLPGGYEQYF
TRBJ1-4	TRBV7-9	CASSPQSRAVEKLFF
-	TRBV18	CASSPQVKGYEQYF
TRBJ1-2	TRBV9	CASSVRGGGNGYTF
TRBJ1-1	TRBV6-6	CASTRGNTEAFF
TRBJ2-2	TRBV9	CASSVAGQGGGELFF
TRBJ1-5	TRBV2	CATAGQGGQPQHF
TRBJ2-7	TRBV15	CATSRDLREGLYEQYF